The clone carrying this TCR beta chain has at least ten counts. What it binds is unknown. Next came a second PCR, run for roughly 6 to 11 cycles, which used a sample-barcoded 5' primer along with a J-beta primer mix. The authors tagged each cDNA molecule using a template-switch adaptor with 12 random nucleotides. There were at least 2.5 million CDR3-containing paired-end reads obtained from each sample. TCRdb recomputed calls from the 5' RACE reads with MiXCR, one row per CDR3 protein. The table records approximately 700,000 distinct CDR3 sequences, approximately 31% of them present only once. These data are taken from a study of blood T cells in healthy people across ages. Study results and caveats: The diversity estimates, figures obtained from one million T cells, were considered underestimates.

The V gene's germline CDR1 is SGHRS and CDR2 YFSETQ. Trimming cost V 0 bases and J 0 bases, with 10 bases left between them. CDR3 size: 16 residues. The sample comprised blood. This TCR came from an elderly woman in good health. This rearrangement joins TRBV5-1 to TRBJ1-5; D unclear. The CDR3 DNA follows: TGCGCCAGCAGCTTGGCCCCACGGAGTAGCAATCAGCCCCAGCATTTT. This translates into CASSLAPRSSNQPQHF.